These 16 T cell receptor beta chains originate from one sample sequenced in a study of cytomegalovirus exposure and HLA in healthy donors. Vbeta (60) and Jbeta (13) primers were used in the PCR. The method was immunoSEQ multiplex PCR; TCRdb's version includes in-frame clones alone and lacks a portion of them. The table records about 130,000 clones, around 78% of them present only once. Sequencing was performed on PBMCs. These receptor sequences come from a woman in her forties or fifties in good health and CMV-seronegative.

This clone showed up just a few times. The V gene is TRBV4-3, the J gene TRBJ1-4; 8 bases are a match to TRBD1. Germline CDR1 and CDR2: LGHNA and YSLEER. Trimming at V came to 4 bases and at J to 7 bases, leaving 11 bases not matched to a gene. The CDR3 covers 16 residues. The CDR3 protein is CASSPRQGTGSEKLFF. DNA for the CDR3: TGCGCCAGCAGCCCCCGACAGGGGACGGGGAGTGAAAAACTGTTTTTT.

CDR3 sequence: CASSRQGHSSYNEQFF. In DNA, the CDR3 is TGTGCCAGCAGCAGACAGGGTCATTCATCCTACAATGAGCAGTTCTTC. This sequence joins TRBV5-6 and TRBJ2-1, with 7 bases matching TRBD1. This CDR3 is 16 amino acids long. Looked up from germline, CDR1 is SGHDT and CDR2 is YYEEEE. V gave up 4 bases and J gave up 1 base; unmatched junction bases: 8.

This clone was observed a handful of times. The chain joins TRBV2 to TRBJ1-5; D might be TRBD1 (5 bases). The CDR3 runs 14 residues. V was cut by 6 bases and J by 2 bases, with 11 bases left in between. Germline V gene sequence: CDR1 SNHLY, CDR2 FYNNEI. CDR3 in DNA: TGTGCCAGCAGCCAAGGGGTGGGCAATCAGCCCCAGCATTTT. This gives the protein CASSQGVGNQPQHF.

There are a few counts of this clone. The V call is TRBV11-1, the J call TRBJ2-7, with 8 bases that match TRBD1. The germline V gene has CDR1 SGHAT and CDR2 FQDESV (reference sequence). The CDR3 is 15 residues long. V trimming: 7 bases; J trimming: 7 bases; junction bases outside the gene matches: 15. This chain's CDR3 is CASTDIPTGAGEQYF. The CDR3 region has the DNA TGTGCCAGCACCGACATCCCGACAGGGGCAGGTGAGCAGTACTTC.

The chain carries TRBV6-5 and TRBJ2-7, with D unresolved. Trimming left V 6 bases short and J 5 bases short, with 8 bases between. The CDR3 has 11 amino acids. Germline V CDR1 and CDR2: MNHEY, SVGAGI. The CDR3 region is CASSRSDEQYF. CDR3 DNA: TGTGCCAGCAGCCGGTCCGACGAGCAGTACTTC.

This clone was counted a few times. The rearrangement links TRBV9 to TRBJ2-3; 8 nucleotides line up with TRBD2. The CDR3 sequence is 16 residues long. V trimming: 4 bases; J trimming: 3 bases; junction bases outside the gene matches: 10. Germline V CDR1 and CDR2: SGDLS, YYNGEE. The CDR3 DNA is TGTGCCAGCAGCATATCAGCGGGGGTTGGGACAGATACGCAGTATTTT. It specifies CASSISAGVGTDTQYF.

The chain is built from TRBV5-4 and TRBJ1-1; possible D gene TRBD1, 5 bases. V was cut by 1 base and J by 0 bases, with 10 bases left in between. The CDR3 is 15 amino acids. Germline V gives CDR1 SGHNT, CDR2 YYREEE (reference sequence). The CDR3 sequence: CASSLPTAMNTEAFF. In DNA, the CDR3 is TGTGCCAGCAGCTTGCCGACAGCTATGAACACTGAAGCTTTCTTT. Looking up the rest from reference TRBV5-4 and TRBJ1-1 gives the full variable domain: ETGVTQSPTHLIKTRGQQVTLRCSSQSGHNTVSWYQQALGQGPQFIFQYYREEENGRGNFPPRFSGLQFPNYSSELNVNALELDDSALYLCASSLPTAMNTEAFFGQGTRLTVV.

This rearrangement joins TRBV5-1 to TRBJ1-2, with D perhaps matching TRBD1 (6 bases). Germline V lookup: CDR1 SGHRS, CDR2 YFSETQ. The CDR3 is 13 residues long. V was trimmed by 3 bases and J by 2 bases, leaving 8 bases between them. The chain's CDR3 is CASSYGQNYGYTF. The CDR3 nucleotides read TGCGCCAGCAGCTACGGACAGAACTATGGCTACACCTTC. The whole variable domain, remainder taken from reference TRBV5-1 and TRBJ1-2, is KAGVTQTPRYLIKTRGQQVTLSCSPISGHRSVSWYQQTPGQGLQFLFEYFSETQRNKGNFPGRFSGRQFSNSRSEMNVSTLELGDSALYLCASSYGQNYGYTFGSGTRLTVV.

As concerns this clone: Germline is not matched at one junction end, which may reflect a read error. J is TRBJ1-2 and V is TRBV5-1; TRBD1 agrees at 7 bases. Per the germline V gene, CDR1 is SGHRS and CDR2 is YFSETQ. CDR3 length: 13 amino acids. This chain's CDR3 is CASSRDSSYGYPF. The CDR3 DNA sequence: TGCGCCAGCAGCCGGGACAGCTCCTATGGCTACCCCTTC.

The J gene is TRBJ2-1, the V gene TRBV6-5, with 8 nucleotides matching TRBD2. The CDR3 is 15 residues long. The V gene's germline CDR1 is MNHEY and CDR2 SVGAGI. The junction had 6 bases not matched to a gene; V was cut back by 4 bases and J by 4 bases. The CDR3 here is CASSSASGRYNEQFF. CDR3 nucleotides: TGTGCCAGCAGTTCCGCTAGCGGGCGTTACAATGAGCAGTTCTTC.

This clone has more than one count but fewer than ten. CDR3 in DNA: TGTGCCAGTAGTCGGGGGTACACTGAAGCTTTCTTT. It codes for CASSRGYTEAFF. The chain uses TRBV19 and TRBJ1-1; D might be TRBD1 (5 bases). The CDR3 contains 12 residues. Per germline, CDR1 LNHDA and CDR2 SQIVND (reference sequence). V lost 5 bases and J lost 3, with 7 bases in between.

This clone was found a few times. CDR3 bases: TGTGCCAGCACCGTAGGACAGAATAGCAATCAGCCCCAGCATTTT. Amino acid sequence: CASTVGQNSNQPQHF. The rearrangement links TRBV6-5 to TRBJ1-5; tentatively, D is TRBD1 (6 bases). This CDR3 is built from 15 residues. Deletions cut 7 bases from V and 0 bases from J, with 13 bases between. CDR1 is MNHEY, CDR2 SVGAGI, per germline.

J is TRBJ2-6 and V is TRBV4-1; D unresolved. CDR1 and CDR2 from the germline V gene are MGHRA and YSYEKL. V shed 2 bases and J shed 0 bases, with 8 bases lying between them. The CDR3 spans 16 residues. The CDR3 DNA reads TGCGCCAGCAGCCAACCGACACTCTCTGGGGCCAACGTCCTGACTTTC. Its protein is CASSQPTLSGANVLTF.

This clone was seen only a few times. The chain recombines TRBV5-5 with TRBJ1-3, with no clear D. The CDR3 runs 15 residues. V was cut by 0 bases and J by 3 bases, with 10 bases left in between. Germline CDR1 is SGHKS and CDR2 is YYEKEE (reference sequence). CDR3 region: CASSLDSPVGNTIYF. Here the CDR3 DNA reads TGTGCCAGCAGCTTGGACTCGCCGGTTGGAAACACCATATATTTT.

The rearrangement uses TRBV7-6 and TRBJ1-1; D is possibly TRBD1 (5 bases). V lost 0 bases and J 4 bases, leaving 9 bases between the germline ends. The CDR3 is 14 residues long. Germline values: CDR1 SGHVS, CDR2 FNYEAQ. CDR3 protein: CASSLAGQSTEAFF. CDR3 bases: TGTGCCAGCAGCTTAGCGGGGCAGAGCACTGAAGCTTTCTTT.

This chain joins TRBV19 and TRBJ2-1; 8 bases line up with TRBD2. CDR3 size: 16 residues. Germline V lookup: CDR1 LNHDA, CDR2 SQIVND (reference sequence). Unmatched junction bases numbered 7, after V lost 3 bases and J lost 3 bases. CDR3 in DNA: TGTGCCAGTAGTATGGCTAGCGGGTCCCTCTACAATGAGCAGTTCTTC. Encoded protein: CASSMASGSLYNEQFF. Together with reference TRBV19 and TRBJ2-1, the CDR3 gives the full variable domain: DGGITQSPKYLFRKEGQNVTLSCEQNLNHDAMYWYRQDPGQGLRLIYYSQIVNDFQKGDIAEGYSVSREKKESFPLTVTSAQKNPTAFYLCASSMASGSLYNEQFFGPGTRLTVL.